This TCR beta chain came from a study of OX40 agonist ivuxolimab in advanced cancers. The data were produced by immunoSEQ multiplex PCR, yet TCRdb's version contains in-frame clones alone and is incomplete. The profile shows approximately 5,500 clones, around 62% of them singletons. Material: CD4+ or CD8+ T cells sorted from blood, obtained in a trial of the OX40 agonist ivuxolimab. The receptor comes from an adult with an advanced solid tumor such as melanoma, head and neck, liver or kidney cancer.

CDR3 residues: CASSSTSGGTDEQYF. In DNA, the CDR3 is TGTGCCAGCAGCAGTACTAGCGGGGGGACCGACGAGCAGTACTTC. The rearrangement links TRBV4-2 to TRBJ2-7; the match to TRBD2 covers 12 bases. The V gene's germline CDR1 is LGHNA and CDR2 YNFKEQ. CDR3 length: 15 residues. V was clipped by 5 bases and J by 5 bases; unmatched bases: 7.